This T cell receptor beta chain was obtained from a study of post-analysis software for immune sequencing data. Study-level results: Five TRBV segments, TRBV5-6, TRBV5-1 and TRBV20-1 among them, were found more frequent in patients than controls. Controls significantly exceeded multiple sclerosis patients in normalized Chao1 diversity. Strong co-clustering by F measure was seen for same-batch samples.

This clonotype has a handful of counts. The antigen is not known. Germline V gene lookup returns CDR1 LGHNA and CDR2 YSLEER. The CDR3 spans 15 residues. Trimming cost V 0 bases and J 2 bases, with 8 bases left between them. Libraries were made from TCR beta cDNA, and they carried unique molecular identifiers. Input amounts of roughly 0.85 to 10 million T cells were used. These gave approximately 500,000 cDNA molecules, so each molecule approximated one T cell. Each CDR3 protein gets one entry after TCRdb re-called the PCR reads with MiXCR. The sample consists of under 200,000 distinct CDR3 sequences, around 34% of them appearing once.

The receptor comes from a girl aged 10 to 17 with multiple sclerosis. This sequence joins TRBV4-3 and TRBJ2-1; D is possibly TRBD1 (6 bases). Sequencing was performed on blood, taken after autologous hematopoietic stem cell transplantation. The CDR3 nucleotides are TGCGCCAGCAGCCAAGATGGGGACACCTACAATGAGCAGTTCTTC. Amino acids: CASSQDGDTYNEQFF.